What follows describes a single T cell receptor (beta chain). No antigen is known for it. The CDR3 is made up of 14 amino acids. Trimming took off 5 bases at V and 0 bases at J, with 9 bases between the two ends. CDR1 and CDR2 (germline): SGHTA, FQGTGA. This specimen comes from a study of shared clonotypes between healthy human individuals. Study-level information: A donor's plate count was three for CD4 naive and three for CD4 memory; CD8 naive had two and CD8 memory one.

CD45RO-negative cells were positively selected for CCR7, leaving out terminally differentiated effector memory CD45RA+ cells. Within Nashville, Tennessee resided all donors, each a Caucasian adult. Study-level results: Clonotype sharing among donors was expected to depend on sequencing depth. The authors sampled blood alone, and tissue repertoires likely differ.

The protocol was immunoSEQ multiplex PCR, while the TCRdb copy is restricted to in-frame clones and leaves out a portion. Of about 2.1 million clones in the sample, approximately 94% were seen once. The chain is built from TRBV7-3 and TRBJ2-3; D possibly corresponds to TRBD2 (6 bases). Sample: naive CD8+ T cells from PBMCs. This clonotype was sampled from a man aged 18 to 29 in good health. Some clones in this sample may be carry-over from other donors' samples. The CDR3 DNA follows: TGTGCCAGCAGCGGGGCGGGAAGCACAGATACGCAGTATTTT. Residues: CASSGAGSTDTQYF.